These T cell receptor beta chains were read from a single sample in a study of T cell changes during pregnancy in multiple sclerosis. Some clones are missing from TCRdb's copy, which holds only in-frame ones; the method was immunoSEQ multiplex PCR. This table has around 57,000 clones, about 90% appearing once. The specimen was CD4+ T cells from peripheral blood mononuclear cells, collected after pregnancy. Receptor source: a female donor in good health, enrolled as a control in a pregnancy study. CDR3s include the opening cysteine and the closing phenylalanine or tryptophan. D genes are given only for firm matches. Not every row has a clone size; where given, it reads once, few, many or a size class.

J: TRBJ1-2; V: TRBV10-3; D: -; size: -; DNA: TGTGCCATCAGTTTCGGCTTCGGGGACTATGGCTACACCTTC; CDR3: CAISFGFGDYGYTF
J: TRBJ2-3; V: TRBV12-5; D: TRBD1; size: once; DNA: TGTGCTAGCAGAGGGACAGGAGGCGATACGCAGTATTTT; CDR3: CASRGTGGDTQYF
J: TRBJ2-1; V: TRBV18; D: TRBD1; size: -; DNA: TGTGCCAGCTCACGATCGGACAGGGGCCTTCCGGCCTACAATGAGCAGTTCTTC; CDR3: CASSRSDRGLPAYNEQFF
J: TRBJ2-4; V: TRBV2; D: -; size: -; DNA: TGTGCCTGCAGACAGGAATTGGCCAAAAACATTCAGTACTTC; CDR3: CACRQELAKNIQYF
J: TRBJ1-3; V: TRBV28; D: -; size: -; DNA: TGTGCCAGCAGTTTAGTGCAGGTCTCTGGAAACACCATATATTTT; CDR3: CASSLVQVSGNTIYF
J: TRBJ1-5; V: TRBV6-1; D: -; size: -; DNA: TGTGCCAGCAGGGGGGGTAAAAATCAGCCCCAGCATTTT; CDR3: CASRGGKNQPQHF
J: TRBJ1-6; V: TRBV5-6; D: -; size: once; DNA: TGTGCCAGCAGCCTCACTACCCCCGTACAGGGTTCCCTCCACTTT; CDR3: CASSLTTPVQGSLHF
J: TRBJ2-2; V: TRBV6-6; D: -; size: -; DNA: TGTGCCAGCAGTTACTCGGACCAGGGGACCGGGGAGCTGTTTTTT; CDR3: CASSYSDQGTGELFF
J: TRBJ1-5; V: TRBV7-9; D: -; size: once; DNA: TGTGCCAGCAGCCGACAGGGCAATCAGCCCCAGCATTTT; CDR3: CASSRQGNQPQHF
J: TRBJ2-2; V: TRBV7-2; D: -; size: -; DNA: TGTGCCAGCCAGGGGAACACCGGGGAGCTGTTTTTT; CDR3: CASQGNTGELFF
J: TRBJ2-7; V: TRBV6-1; D: -; size: -; DNA: TGTGCCAGTACTAAATCCGGGGTCCTTATGCTCGAGCAGTACTTC; CDR3: CASTKSGVLMLEQYF
J: TRBJ1-4; V: TRBV27; D: TRBD1; size: -; DNA: TGTGCCAGCAGTCCAAGGGGACAGAGCCTACCAACTAATGAAAAACTGTTTTTT; CDR3: CASSPRGQSLPTNEKLFF
J: TRBJ1-2; V: TRBV4-1; D: -; size: once; DNA: TGCGCCAGCAGCCAAGACAGTACAGCTCCGTATGGCTACACCTTC; CDR3: CASSQDSTAPYGYTF
J: TRBJ1-4; V: TRBV30; D: -; size: -; DNA: TGTGCCTGGGCCAGGGGTCACGGTGAAAAACTGTTTTTT; CDR3: CAWARGHGEKLFF
J: TRBJ1-4; V: TRBV7-8; D: -; size: -; DNA: TGTGCCAGCAGCCCGCGGCAGGGTCGGGGGAATGAAAAACTGTTTTTT; CDR3: CASSPRQGRGNEKLFF
J: TRBJ2-3; V: TRBV6-5; D: -; size: -; DNA: TGTGCCAGCCACGAGGGAGATACGCAGTATTTT; CDR3: CASHEGDTQYF
J: TRBJ1-1; V: TRBV7-2; D: TRBD1; size: once; DNA: TGTGCCAGCAGCTTCTCAGACAGGGGTGCTGAAGCTTTCTTT; CDR3: CASSFSDRGAEAFF
J: TRBJ1-4; V: TRBV5-4; D: TRBD1; size: -; DNA: TGTGCCAGCAGCCGGGACAGGGGAACTAATGAAAAACTGTTTTTT; CDR3: CASSRDRGTNEKLFF
J: TRBJ2-5; V: TRBV29-1; D: -; size: -; DNA: TGCAGCGTTGAAGCCCTCGGGGAGACCCAGTACTTC; CDR3: CSVEALGETQYF
J: TRBJ2-7; V: TRBV5-1; D: TRBD1; size: -; DNA: TGCGCCAGCAGCTCACAGGGGGTTGACTACGAGCAGTACTTC; CDR3: CASSSQGVDYEQYF
J: TRBJ1-2; V: TRBV6-5; D: TRBD1; size: -; DNA: TGTGCCAGCAGCACCGGACAGGGTCATGGCTACACCTTC; CDR3: CASSTGQGHGYTF
J: TRBJ2-7; V: TRBV28; D: -; size: once; DNA: TGTGCCAGCAGTTCCACAGCCGTTTACGAGCAGTACTTC; CDR3: CASSSTAVYEQYF
J: TRBJ1-5; V: TRBV7-2; D: TRBD1; size: -; DNA: TGTGCCAGCAGCTTGGACAGGAATCAGCCCCAGCATTTT; CDR3: CASSLDRNQPQHF
J: TRBJ1-5; V: TRBV19; D: -; size: -; DNA: TGTGCCAGTAGCCCCGCCGGTCAGCCCCAGCATTTT; CDR3: CASSPAGQPQHF